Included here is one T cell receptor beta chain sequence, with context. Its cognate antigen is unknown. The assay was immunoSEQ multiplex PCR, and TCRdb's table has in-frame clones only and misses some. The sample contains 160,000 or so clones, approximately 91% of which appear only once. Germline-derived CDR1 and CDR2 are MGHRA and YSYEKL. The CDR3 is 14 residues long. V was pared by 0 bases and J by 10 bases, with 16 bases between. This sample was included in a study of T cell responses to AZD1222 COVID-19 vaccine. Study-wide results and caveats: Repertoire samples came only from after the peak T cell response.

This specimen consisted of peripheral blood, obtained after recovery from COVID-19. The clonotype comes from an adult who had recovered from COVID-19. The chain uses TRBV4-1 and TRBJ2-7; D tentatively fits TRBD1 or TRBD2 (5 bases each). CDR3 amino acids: CASSQDAGAPKQYF. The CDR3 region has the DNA TGCGCCAGCAGCCAAGATGCCGGGGCACCTAAACAGTACTTC.